The 26 T cell receptor beta chains listed next were all sequenced from one sample in a study of blood T cell repertoires in COVID-19. The repertoire was sequenced with immunoSEQ multiplex PCR; TCRdb's copy has only in-frame clones and lacks some. The table includes 100,000 to 150,000 clones, around four fifths detected once. Sample: peripheral blood. The receptors here all came from a man aged 80 or over with active or convalescent COVID-19.

This clone has just a few counts. The V call is TRBV2, the J call TRBJ1-1; TRBD1 matches at 9 bases. The CDR3 consists of 13 residues. V was pared by 7 bases and J by 4 bases, with 4 bases of the junction left unmatched. The V gene's germline CDR1 is SNHLY and CDR2 FYNNEI. DNA of the CDR3: TGTGCCAGCAACCCGACAGGGGGCACTGAAGCTTTCTTT. Translation gives CASNPTGGTEAFF.

V is TRBV18 and J is TRBJ1-5, with D possibly TRBD1 on 6 matching bases. The length of the CDR3 is 13 residues. Between the trimmed V and J ends, which lost 4 bases and 10 bases, there was a span of 14 bases. The germline V gene has CDR1 KGHSH and CDR2 LQKENI. In DNA form, the CDR3 reads TGTGCCAGCTCACTGGACAGCGGTGGTCCCCAGCATTTT. It is translated as CASSLDSGGPQHF.

The chain couples TRBV5-1 to TRBJ2-7, with 9 bases lining up with TRBD1. Germline V gene sequence: CDR1 SGHRS, CDR2 YFSETQ. The V and J ends lost 2 bases and 5 bases, in that order; junction bases with no gene match: 5. The CDR3 covers 14 residues. CDR3 in amino acids: CASSLRTGDDEQYF. CDR3 nucleotides: TGCGCCAGCAGCTTAAGGACAGGGGACGACGAGCAGTACTTC.

This chain uses TRBV19 with TRBJ1-2, with 10 bases lining up with TRBD1. The J segment lost 8 bases and the V segment lost 5 bases, leaving 8 bases of the junction unmatched. This CDR3 comprises 14 residues. In germline, CDR1 is LNHDA, CDR2 SQIVND (reference sequence). The CDR3 protein is CASSASTGGEGYTF. As DNA, the CDR3 is TGTGCCAGTAGTGCTTCGACAGGGGGCGAGGGCTACACCTTC.

This clone appeared a single time. The chain joins TRBV19 to TRBJ2-7; maybe TRBD1 (6 bases). CDR1 and CDR2 from the germline V gene are LNHDA and SQIVND (reference sequence). The V gene lost 9 bases and the J gene lost 2 bases, with 20 bases spanning the gap. The CDR3 runs to 15 residues. CDR3 DNA: TGTGCCAGCAGACAACTTGACAGGTTGCCCTACGAGCAGTACTTC. This sequence encodes CASRQLDRLPYEQYF.

The chain links TRBV29-1 to TRBJ2-6; TRBD1 is a possible D gene (5 bases). Germline loops: CDR1 SQVTM, CDR2 ANQGSEA. This CDR3 has 20 amino acids. Trimming removed 0 bases at V and 0 bases at J, with 21 bases between. The CDR3 loop reads CSVEEGLWGRPHSGANVLTF. The CDR3 nucleotides are TGCAGCGTTGAAGAAGGGCTGTGGGGCAGGCCCCACTCTGGGGCCAACGTCCTGACTTTC.

The chain employs TRBV23-1 and TRBJ1-6; D might be TRBD1 (5 bases). TRBV23-1 is noted as an ORF with a role that remains uncertain. The CDR3 sequence is 19 residues long. V shed 3 bases and J shed 0 bases, with 18 bases lying between them. The CDR3 sequence: CASSQTEETMSSYNSPLHF. The CDR3 DNA reads TGCGCCAGCAGTCAGACAGAAGAGACAATGAGCTCCTATAATTCACCCCTCCACTTT.

The V gene is TRBV6-5, the J gene TRBJ1-1; TRBD1 might be the D (5 bases). Looked up from germline, CDR1 is MNHEY and CDR2 is SVGAGI. The CDR3 spans 14 residues. Trimming removed 6 bases at V and 4 bases at J, with 15 bases between. CDR3 region: CASSLGREATEAFF. The CDR3 DNA follows: TGTGCCAGCAGCTTGGGCAGGGAGGCCACTGAAGCTTTCTTT.

The chain links TRBV9 to TRBJ2-5; D gene unclear. CDR3 size: 14 residues. Germline CDR1 and CDR2: SGDLS and YYNGEE. V was shortened by 0 bases and J by 5 bases, with 11 bases between the two germline ends. The CDR3 region has the DNA TGTGCCAGCAGCGTAGCGGGTCGCCCCGAGACCCAGTACTTC. Translating it yields CASSVAGRPETQYF.

The V gene is TRBV20-1, the J gene TRBJ2-4, with TRBD2 matching over 8 bases. The germline gives CDR1 DFQATT, CDR2 SNEGSKA (reference sequence). V shed 3 bases and J 4 bases; nucleotides not matched to a gene: 5. This CDR3 is built from 14 residues. The CDR3 DNA reads TGCAGTGCTAGTTCGGGGGGGCCGAAAAACATTCAGTACTTC. Its translation is CSASSGGPKNIQYF.

This clone appeared once. V usage is TRBV5-4 and J usage is TRBJ2-7; 13 positions match TRBD2. Trimming at V came to 4 bases and at J to 2 bases, leaving 3 bases not matched to a gene. Germline-derived CDR1 and CDR2 are SGHNT and YYREEE (reference sequence). The CDR3 runs 15 residues. The CDR3 DNA sequence: TGTGCCAGCAGCGTTACTAGCGGGGGGGCCTACGAGCAGTACTTC. Translating it yields CASSVTSGGAYEQYF.

For this clone: This same CDR3 is encoded by further DNA sequences in the sample. V gene TRBV7-2 combines with J gene TRBJ2-5; 11 bases fit TRBD2. Trimming at V came to 4 bases and at J to 5 bases, leaving 3 bases not matched to a gene. The CDR3 spans 14 residues. Germline CDR1 SGHTA, CDR2 FQGNSA. DNA for the CDR3: TGTGCCAGCAGCTCTGGACTAGCGGGCGAGACCCAGTACTTC. Translating gives CASSSGLAGETQYF.

CDR3 loop: CASSPRTGDYYGYTF. The CDR3 DNA reads TGTGCCAGCAGCCCGAGGACAGGGGACTACTATGGCTACACCTTC. This sequence joins TRBV7-9 and TRBJ1-2, with TRBD1 identical over 9 bases. This CDR3 comprises 15 residues. Trimming cost V 5 bases and J 3 bases; bases outside gene matches: 7. CDR1 and CDR2 from the germline V gene are SEHNR and FQNEAQ (reference sequence). Drawing the rest from reference TRBV7-9 and TRBJ1-2, the complete variable domain is DTGVSQNPRHKITKRGQNVTFRCDPISEHNRLYWYRQTLGQGPEFLTYFQNEAQLEKSRLLSDRFSAERPKGSFSTLEIQRTEQGDSAMYLCASSPRTGDYYGYTFGSGTRLTVV.

The chain has TRBV10-3 and TRBJ1-2, with D possibly being TRBD1 (5 bases). The CDR3 loop spans 12 amino acids. Trimming took off 3 bases at V and 7 bases at J, with 9 bases between the two ends. Germline CDR1 is ENHRY and CDR2 is SYGVKD. The CDR3 loop is CAISDREAGYTF. The CDR3 nucleotides are TGTGCCATCAGTGACAGGGAGGCTGGCTACACCTTC.

The chain combines TRBV6-6 with TRBJ2-1, with 8 positions matching TRBD2. Germline CDR1 reads MNHNY; CDR2 reads SVGAGI (reference sequence). The CDR3 loop spans 16 amino acids. Trimming removed 5 bases from V and 0 bases from J; junction bases left unmatched: 6. The CDR3 spells CASSPISGGSYNEQFF. The CDR3 nucleotides are TGTGCCAGCAGTCCCATAAGCGGGGGCTCCTACAATGAGCAGTTCTTC.

This clone has only a few counts. The V and J genes are TRBV5-1 and TRBJ1-1; D call uncertain. V was trimmed by 6 bases and J by 4 bases, leaving 13 bases between them. Germline loops: CDR1 SGHRS, CDR2 YFSETQ. The CDR3 is 13 residues long. This CDR3 is CASIVEGSTEAFF. In DNA, the CDR3 is TGCGCCAGCATCGTAGAGGGAAGCACTGAAGCTTTCTTT.

The rearrangement joins TRBV2 to TRBJ2-7, with 8 bases lining up with TRBD2. Per germline, CDR1 SNHLY and CDR2 FYNNEI. The CDR3 covers 14 residues. With 7 bases clipped from V and 2 bases from J, the junction kept 7 bases outside the gene matches. The CDR3 DNA follows: TGTGCCAGCAACACCGGGGGGGGTGCCTACGAGCAGTACTTC. Its protein is CASNTGGGAYEQYF. Variable domain in full (rest from reference TRBV2 and TRBJ2-7): EPEVTQTPSHQVTQMGQEVILRCVPISNHLYFYWYRQILGQKVEFLVSFYNNEISEKSEIFDDQFSVERPDGSNFTLKIRSTKLEDSAMYFCASNTGGGAYEQYFGPGTRLTVT.

The V gene is TRBV6-5, the J gene TRBJ1-2; D remains unclear. Germline CDR1 and CDR2: MNHEY and SVGAGI. This CDR3 is 12 amino acids long. Trimming pared 7 bases from V and 0 bases from J, leaving 6 bases between. DNA of the CDR3: TGTGCCAGCAATACAGCTAACTATGGCTACACCTTC. Translated: CASNTANYGYTF.

The V and J genes are TRBV3-1 (or the pseudogene TRBV3-2) and TRBJ1-6; weak D call: TRBD1 (5 bases). The CDR3 extends over 14 amino acids. V was clipped by 4 bases and J by 9 bases, with 13 bases between them. In germline, CDR1 is LGHDT, CDR2 YNNKEL (reference sequence). CDR3: CASSRSQGRSPLHF. CDR3 sequence (DNA): TGTGCCAGCAGCCGTTCGCAGGGCCGTTCACCCCTCCACTTT.

V gene TRBV5-4 combines with J gene TRBJ2-2, with D maybe TRBD2 (6 bases). This CDR3 has 17 amino acids. The V gene's germline CDR1 is SGHNT and CDR2 YYREEE (reference sequence). V lost 2 bases, J lost 2 bases, and 16 bases lay in between. The CDR3: CASSFGGWRGNTGELFF. CDR3 nucleotide sequence: TGTGCCAGCAGCTTTGGAGGTTGGCGGGGAAACACCGGGGAGCTGTTTTTT.

The chain uses TRBV7-2 and TRBJ2-1, with 11 bases fitting TRBD1. This CDR3 has 18 amino acids. The junction had 7 bases not matched to a gene; V was cut back by 0 bases and J by 3 bases. The germline V gene encodes CDR1 SGHTA and CDR2 FQGNSA. CDR3 region: CASSLAITGTGGYNEQFF. CDR3 coding DNA: TGTGCCAGCAGCTTAGCCATAACCGGGACAGGGGGCTACAATGAGCAGTTCTTC.

Regarding this clone: Other nucleotide sequences from this sample produce the same CDR3. This chain uses TRBV18 with TRBJ2-1; 8 nucleotides align to TRBD1. The CDR3 spans 15 residues. The germline V gene has CDR1 KGHSH and CDR2 LQKENI. V shed 6 bases and J 3 bases; nucleotides not matched to a gene: 7. The CDR3 region is CASSRTGRSYNEQFF. The CDR3 region has the DNA TGTGCCAGCTCCCGGACAGGGAGGAGCTACAATGAGCAGTTCTTC.

V is TRBV3-1 (or the pseudogene TRBV3-2) and J is TRBJ2-3; TRBD2 matches at 12 bases. The V segment lost 6 bases and the J segment 5 bases; nucleotides outside the gene matches: 9. The CDR3 has 16 residues. Germline V gene data show CDR1 as LGHDT and CDR2 as YNNKEL (reference sequence). The chain's CDR3 is CASRDTSGGWVDTQYF. For the CDR3, the DNA is TGTGCCAGCAGGGACACTAGCGGGGGGTGGGTAGATACGCAGTATTTT.

J is TRBJ2-3 and V is TRBV18, with unresolved D. This CDR3 region has 13 residues. Per the germline V gene, CDR1 is KGHSH and CDR2 is LQKENI. Trimming removed 6 bases from V and 4 bases from J, with 11 bases in between. The CDR3 loop is CASSDRHADTQYF. In DNA, the CDR3 is TGTGCCAGCTCTGATAGACACGCAGATACGCAGTATTTT.

The rearrangement links TRBV11-2 to TRBJ2-1; TRBD2 matches 7 bases. The V segment lost 1 base and the J segment 7 bases; nucleotides outside the gene matches: 4. Germline V gene lookup returns CDR1 SGHAT and CDR2 FQNNGV. The CDR3 is 14 residues long. The CDR3 DNA sequence: TGTGCCAGCAGCTTAGCGGGGGGTTTTAATGAGCAGTTCTTC. Translation: CASSLAGGFNEQFF.

The chain is built from TRBV2 and TRBJ2-5, with D maybe TRBD1 (6 bases). CDR3 length: 13 amino acids. The germline V gene has CDR1 SNHLY and CDR2 FYNNEI. Trimming shortened V by 5 bases and J by 2 bases, and 9 bases separated the two germline ends. The CDR3: CASSFGTQETQYF. The CDR3 coding sequence is TGTGCCAGCAGTTTTGGGACACAAGAGACCCAGTACTTC.